Here is one T cell receptor beta chain with its context. The sample belongs to a study of OX40 agonist ivuxolimab in advanced cancers. Profiling relied on immunoSEQ multiplex PCR, and the TCRdb table lists in-frame clones only, not all of them. The sample includes approximately 61,000 clones, roughly 90% seen only once; the top ten take roughly 20%. The CDR3 has 14 residues. From germline, CDR1 is MNHEY and CDR2 SMNVEV (reference sequence). V dropped 4 bases and J dropped 1; count of bases not matched to a gene: 0. The TCR was taken from an adult with an advanced solid tumor such as melanoma, head and neck, liver or kidney cancer. J is TRBJ2-3 and V is TRBV27; 9 bases fit TRBD1. This material consisted of CD4+ or CD8+ T cells sorted from blood, taken in a trial of the OX40 agonist ivuxolimab. The CDR3 reads CASSWTGGTDTQYF. CDR3 DNA sequence: TGTGCCAGCAGTTGGACAGGGGGCACAGATACGCAGTATTTT.